This T cell receptor beta chain stems from a study of T cell changes during pregnancy in multiple sclerosis. Some clones are missing from TCRdb's copy, which holds only in-frame ones; the method was immunoSEQ multiplex PCR. The table has 85,000 to 110,000 clones, around 91% seen once. This clone occurred once. The CDR3 contains 18 residues. V lost 4 bases and J lost 7; bases outside the gene matches: 16. The germline CDR1 and CDR2 sequences are SGDLS and YYNGEE. Sequencing was performed on peripheral blood, taken after pregnancy. The receptor comes from a female donor with multiple sclerosis, enrolled in a pregnancy study. This rearrangement joins TRBV9 to TRBJ2-1, with TRBD2 identical over 11 bases. As DNA, the CDR3 is TGTGCCAGCAGCCCCCGGGATAGCGGGAGGGGGGGTGTAAATGAGCAGTTCTTC. Its protein product is CASSPRDSGRGGVNEQFF.